The clone carrying this T cell receptor (beta chain) was detected only a few times. The data belong to a study of CD8 T cells in Susac syndrome. Germline V lookup: CDR1 MNHEY, CDR2 SVGAGI. The CDR3 loop spans 15 amino acids. Trimming removed 2 bases from V and 6 bases from J, with 17 bases in between. 0.5 to 1 ug RNA was reverse transcribed with random hexamers. From the immunoSEQ multiplex PCR reads, TCRdb called clonotypes with MiXCR, one entry per CDR3 protein. The table shows 100,000 to 150,000 distinct CDR3 sequences, with roughly 80% occurring only once. The specimen sequenced was CD8+ T cells from PBMCs. This TCR derives from a human donor with multiple sclerosis. The rearrangement uses TRBV6-5 and TRBJ2-7; a possible D gene is TRBD2 (5 bases). The CDR3 DNA reads TGTGCCAGCAGTTACCTCGGGCACGGGGAGCGCGAGCAGTACTTC. Its translation: CASSYLGHGEREQYF.